These T cell receptor beta chains were read from a single sample in a study of blood T cell repertoires in COVID-19. This table comes from immunoSEQ multiplex PCR, and its TCRdb copy is limited to in-frame clones, with some not included. The table has 250,000 or so clones, more than 75% seen once. The sample consisted of peripheral blood. The receptors shown here come from a man aged 80 or over with acute or convalescent COVID-19. The CDR3 runs from the conserved cysteine through the conserved F or W. A D gene is named only where the DNA matches it firmly. The size of a clone is reported for some rows only, either as once, few or many, or as a class for expanded clones.

>-|TRBD1|TRBJ1-6|TRBV27
TGTGCCAGCAGTTTCGAGGGGGCGAACTCACCCCTCCACTTT
CASSFEGANSPLHF
>-|-|TRBJ1-6|TRBV5-1
TGCGCCAGCAGCCCGGGAAGGAATAATTCACCCCTCCACTTT
CASSPGRNNSPLHF
>-|-|TRBJ1-1|TRBV5-1
TGCGCCAGCAGCCCTCAGGGGCTGAACACTGAAGCTTTCTTT
CASSPQGLNTEAFF
>-|-|TRBJ2-1|TRBV28
TGTGCCAGCAGTTCTCTTCTCCCTTTCTCCTACAATGAGCAGTTCTTC
CASSSLLPFSYNEQFF
>-|-|TRBJ1-6|TRBV28
TGTGCCAGCAGACTCCGGAGGTATTCACCCCTCCACTTT
CASRLRRYSPLHF
>-|-|TRBJ2-1|TRBV7-3
TGTGCCAGCAGCTTAACGAAGAATAGAGATGAGCAGTTCTTC
CASSLTKNRDEQFF
>once|-|TRBJ2-1|TRBV19
TGTGCCAGTAGACCCGGGAGCTCCTACAATGAGCAGTTCTTC
CASRPGSSYNEQFF
>-|-|TRBJ2-1|TRBV18
TGTGCCAGCTCACTAAACAATGAGCAGTTCTTC
CASSLNNEQFF
>once|-|TRBJ1-1|TRBV28
TGTGCCAGCCGCGAAACTGAAGCTTTCTTT
CASRETEAFF
>once|-|TRBJ1-6|TRBV12-3/TRBV12-4
TGTGCCAGCAGTACGACAGGTGATTCACCCCTCCACTTT
CASSTTGDSPLHF
>-|TRBD1|TRBJ1-6|TRBV5-1
TGCGCCAGCAGCGCCCAGACAGGGGAGGCTTCACCCCTCCACTTT
CASSAQTGEASPLHF
>-|TRBD1|TRBJ1-5|TRBV29-1
TGCAGCGTGGGGACAGGGGATCAGCCCCAGCATTTT
CSVGTGDQPQHF
>-|TRBD2|TRBJ2-5|TRBV4-2
TGTGCCAGCAGCCGGCTAGCGGGGGGTGGGCGGACCCAGTACTTC
CASSRLAGGGRTQYF
>-|TRBD1|TRBJ1-4|TRBV7-2
TGTGCCAGCAGCTCCCTATCCGGGACAGGGGGTGAAAAACTGTTTTTT
CASSSLSGTGGEKLFF
>once|TRBD2|TRBJ2-5|TRBV7-8
TGTGCCAGCATCCTAGCGGGAGAACGTCAAGAGACCCAGTACTTC
CASILAGERQETQYF
>-|-|TRBJ1-5|TRBV19
TGTGCCAGTAGTCACGCCTCGGGAGGTCAGCCCCAGCATTTT
CASSHASGGQPQHF
>-|-|TRBJ1-1|TRBV28
TGTGCCAGCATTTCACACATGAACACTGAAGCTTTCTTT
CASISHMNTEAFF
>-|TRBD2|TRBJ2-2|TRBV5-1
TGCGCCAGCGGTAGCGGGCTCAACACCGGGGAGCTGTTTTTT
CASGSGLNTGELFF
>-|TRBD1|TRBJ2-7|TRBV28
TGTGCCAGCAGTTTTGGACAGGGGGTTCAGTACTTC
CASSFGQGVQYF
>once|TRBD1|TRBJ1-6|TRBV3-1/TRBV3-2
TGTGCCAGCAGCCAAGCAGGGGGCAGATCACCCCTCCACTTT
CASSQAGGRSPLHF
>-|-|TRBJ1-1|TRBV3-1/TRBV3-2
TGTGCCAGCAGCCAAGGTCAAAACACTGAAGCTTTCTTT
CASSQGQNTEAFF
>-|TRBD1|TRBJ1-5|TRBV27
TGTGCCAGCAGTCAAGAACTCGGACAGGGGGCGAGGGGCAATCAGCCCCAGCATTTT
CASSQELGQGARGNQPQHF
>-|-|TRBJ2-7|TRBV28
TGTGCCAGCAGTAGCCGTCTAGCGCCCCACGAGCAGTACTTC
CASSSRLAPHEQYF
>-|-|TRBJ2-3|TRBV6-4
TGTGCCAGCCAGAAGGAACAGAACACAGATACGCAGTATTTT
CASQKEQNTDTQYF
>once|-|TRBJ2-7|TRBV6-2/TRBV6-3
TGTGCCAGCAGTTACTCGACGGGTTACTACGAGCAGTACTTC
CASSYSTGYYEQYF
>-|-|TRBJ2-7|TRBV7-9
TGTGCCAGCAGCTTAGGGCAGGTTTCCTACGAGCAGTACTTC
CASSLGQVSYEQYF
>-|TRBD1|TRBJ1-6|TRBV4-1
TGCGCCAGCAGCCAAGAAGGGGGCGCGGGTTCACCCCTCCACTTT
CASSQEGGAGSPLHF
>-|TRBD1|TRBJ1-6|TRBV28
TGTGCCAGCAGTTCCCCACAGGGGGCTACCTATAATTCACCCCTCCACTTT
CASSSPQGATYNSPLHF
>few|TRBD2|TRBJ2-5|TRBV19
TGTGCCAGTAGTCGGACTAGCGGTGCGGAGACCCAGTACTTC
CASSRTSGAETQYF
>-|-|TRBJ1-4|TRBV6-2/TRBV6-3
TGTGCCAGCAGTTACTCGGGGGGGGCTCGAGAAAAACTGTTTTTT
CASSYSGGAREKLFF
>-|-|TRBJ2-7|TRBV3-1/TRBV3-2
TGTGCCAGCAGCCAACAGCTAGCAGACTACGAGCAGTACTTC
CASSQQLADYEQYF
>-|-|TRBJ1-1|TRBV6-5
TGTGCCAGCAGTTACTCCCCGACAGGACTGAACACTGAAGCTTTCTTT
CASSYSPTGLNTEAFF
>-|TRBD2|TRBJ2-3|TRBV6-2/TRBV6-3
TGTGCCAGCAGTAGCCCCACTAGCGGGGGGGGACGTACGCAGTATTTT
CASSSPTSGGGRTQYF
>-|TRBD2|TRBJ2-1|TRBV19
TGTGCCAGTAGGGCTAGCGGGAGCGAGGTGCAGTTCTTC
CASRASGSEVQFF
>-|TRBD1|TRBJ1-5|TRBV2
TGTGCCAGCAGACAGGGACAGGGCCCATCGCAGCCCCAGCATTTT
CASRQGQGPSQPQHF
>once|-|TRBJ2-1|TRBV6-6
TGTGCCAGCAGTTACTCGCAGGCGGAGCAGTTCTTC
CASSYSQAEQFF
>-|TRBD1|TRBJ2-6|TRBV4-3
TGCGCCAGCAGCCAAGATTGGTCGGCAGGGGGCATGGCTGGGGCCAACGTCCTGACTTTC
CASSQDWSAGGMAGANVLTF
>-|-|TRBJ1-4|TRBV15
TGTGCCACCGCGGGCGGGGATGAAAAACTGTTTTTT
CATAGGDEKLFF
>-|TRBD2|TRBJ2-1|TRBV4-1
TGCGCCAGCAGCCAAGATCCTAGCGGACCCTACAATGAGCAGTTCTTC
CASSQDPSGPYNEQFF
>-|TRBD1|TRBJ2-6|TRBV5-6
TGTGCCAGCAGCTCGCCGGGACAGGGTGTAACTGGGGCCAACGTCCTGACTTTC
CASSSPGQGVTGANVLTF
>-|-|TRBJ1-1|TRBV7-9
TGTGCCAGCAGCTTAGAAGGGGTGGGCACTGAAGCTTTCTTT
CASSLEGVGTEAFF
>-|-|TRBJ2-6|TRBV9
TGTGCCAGCAGCGCCATCGGGGTCTCTGGGGCCAACGTCCTGACTTTC
CASSAIGVSGANVLTF
>-|-|TRBJ1-2|TRBV9
TGTGCCAGCAGCGTAAACTCCCCAGGGGCGATGTATGGCTACACCTTC
CASSVNSPGAMYGYTF
>-|TRBD2|TRBJ2-2|TRBV11-2
TGTGCCAGCAGCGGGGGACTAGCGGGAGGGCGGGGCACCGGGGAGCTGTTTTTT
CASSGGLAGGRGTGELFF
>-|TRBD1|TRBJ1-2|TRBV4-1
TGCGCCAGCAGCACCTGGACAGGGGACCTGGGTGGCTACACCTTC
CASSTWTGDLGGYTF
>once|TRBD1|TRBJ1-2|TRBV6-5
TGTGCCAGCCAAGAGAGGGGGCATTACTATGGCTACACCTTC
CASQERGHYYGYTF
>once|-|TRBJ1-5|TRBV3-1/TRBV3-2
TGTGCCAGCAGCCAAGATGCAAGGGGTCAGCCCCAGCATTTT
CASSQDARGQPQHF
>-|-|TRBJ1-6|TRBV28
TGTGCCAGCAGCCCAACCGCCGGACAGCAGAATTCACCCCTCCACTTT
CASSPTAGQQNSPLHF
>-|-|TRBJ2-3|TRBV19
TGTGCCAGTAGTGGAACACTAGCAACAGATACGCAGTATTTT
CASSGTLATDTQYF
>-|-|TRBJ2-5|TRBV5-1
TGCGCCAGCAGCTTGGACGGACAATCCCAAGAGACCCAGTACTTC
CASSLDGQSQETQYF
>-|TRBD1|TRBJ1-6|TRBV3-1/TRBV3-2
TGTGCCAGCACCCGAGGGGGCCGGGATTCACCCCTCCACTTT
CASTRGGRDSPLHF
>-|-|TRBJ1-4|TRBV5-8
TGTGCCAGCAGCTTCAGGGGTTCGGATGAAAAACTGTTTTTT
CASSFRGSDEKLFF
>once|TRBD2|TRBJ2-1|TRBV7-2
TGTGCCAGCAGCTATCTAGCGGGGGGTACCTACAATGAGCAGTTCTTC
CASSYLAGGTYNEQFF
>-|-|TRBJ1-1|TRBV3-1/TRBV3-2
TGTGCCAGCAGAGGGGTCACTGAAGCTTTCTTT
CASRGVTEAFF
>few|-|TRBJ1-5|TRBV19
TGTGCCAGTAGTATAAGGGGCAGGGGCGGTCAGCCCCAGCATTTT
CASSIRGRGGQPQHF
>-|-|TRBJ1-1|TRBV4-3
TGCGCCAGCAGCCAAGGAGGGATCACTGAAGCTTTCTTT
CASSQGGITEAFF
>-|-|TRBJ2-5|TRBV5-4
TGTGCCAGCAGCCCTCAGGGAGGCCCAGAGGAGACCCAGTACTTC
CASSPQGGPEETQYF
>few|TRBD2|TRBJ2-7|TRBV20-1
TGCAGTGCTAGTGCCGGGACTAGCGGATACGAGCAGTACTTC
CSASAGTSGYEQYF
>few|TRBD1|TRBJ1-5|TRBV2
TGTGCCAGCAGTGGGACAGGGGGCAATCAGCCCCAGCATTTT
CASSGTGGNQPQHF